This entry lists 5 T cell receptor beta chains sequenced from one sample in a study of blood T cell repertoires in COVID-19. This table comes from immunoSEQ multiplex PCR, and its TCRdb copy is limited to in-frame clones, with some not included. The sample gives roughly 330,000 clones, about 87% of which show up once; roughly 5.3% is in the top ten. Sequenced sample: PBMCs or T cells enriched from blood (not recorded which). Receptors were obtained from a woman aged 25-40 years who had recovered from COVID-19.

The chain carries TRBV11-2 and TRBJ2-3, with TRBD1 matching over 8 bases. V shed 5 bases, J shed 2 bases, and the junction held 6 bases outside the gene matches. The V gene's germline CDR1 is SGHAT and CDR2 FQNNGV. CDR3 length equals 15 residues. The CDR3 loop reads CASSRRGLYTDTQYF. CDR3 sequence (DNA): TGTGCCAGCAGCCGCAGGGGGCTATACACAGATACGCAGTATTTT.

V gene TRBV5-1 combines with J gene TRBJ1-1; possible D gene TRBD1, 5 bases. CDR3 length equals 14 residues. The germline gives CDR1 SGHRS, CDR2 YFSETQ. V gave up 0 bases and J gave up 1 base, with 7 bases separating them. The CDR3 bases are TGCGCCAGCAGCTTGGGAACAGGGAACACTGAAGCTTTCTTT. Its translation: CASSLGTGNTEAFF.

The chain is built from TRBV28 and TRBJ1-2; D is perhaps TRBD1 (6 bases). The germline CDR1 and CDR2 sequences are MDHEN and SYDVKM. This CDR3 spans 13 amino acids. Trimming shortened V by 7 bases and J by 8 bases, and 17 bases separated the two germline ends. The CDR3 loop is CASMVTGLIGYTF. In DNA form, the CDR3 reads TGTGCCAGCATGGTAACAGGGTTGATCGGCTACACCTTC.

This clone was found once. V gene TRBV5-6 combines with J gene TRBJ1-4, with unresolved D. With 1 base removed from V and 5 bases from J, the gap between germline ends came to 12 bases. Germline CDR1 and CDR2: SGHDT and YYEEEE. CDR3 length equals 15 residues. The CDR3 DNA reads TGTGCCAGCAGCTTGAGTCCAGAACCAAATGAAAAACTGTTTTTT. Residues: CASSLSPEPNEKLFF. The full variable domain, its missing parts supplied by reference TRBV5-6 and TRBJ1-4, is DAGVTQSPTHLIKTRGQQVTLRCSPKSGHDTVSWYQQALGQGPQFIFQYYEEEERQRGNFPDRFSGHQFPNYSSELNVNALLLGDSALYLCASSLSPEPNEKLFFGSGTQLSVL.

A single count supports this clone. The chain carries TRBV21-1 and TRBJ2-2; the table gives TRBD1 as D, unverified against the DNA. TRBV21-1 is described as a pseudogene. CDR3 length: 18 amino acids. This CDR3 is CASSYRFLWTGHTGELFF. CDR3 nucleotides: TGTGCCAGCAGCTACCGCTTTCTCTGGACAGGTCACACCGGGGAGCTGTTTTTT.